This record concerns one TCR beta chain sequence. The antigen it recognizes is unknown. Base qualities are not at hand, and no much larger clone is one base apart. The data were taken from a study of blood T cell repertoires in COVID-19 (dated by TCRdb to the early 2020s). As for the study more broadly: The collaborator samples originated in the United States, Italy and Spain and spanned the acute and convalescent phases of COVID-19. The dataset comprised deeply sampled blood TCRbeta repertoires from subjects exposed to, actively infected with, or recovered from COVID-19. The repertoires were made available in a free public database intended to serve as a resource for research on the immune response to SARS-CoV-2. HLA class I and class II types, where available, came from metadata supplied by the sample provider rather than from assay-based typing. The prospective study material was composed of cDNA or gDNA derived from T cells, B-cell-depleted T cells, or PBMCs. The samples were drawn from two sources: the first 160 participants of the ongoing ImmuneRACE study, and fewer than 1,500 subjects contributed by 6 global collaborators. Nearly every sample came with metadata listing a de-identified subject ID, COVID-19 status, age in years and sex.

TCRbeta CDR3 regions were amplified from genomic DNA using the immunoSEQ Assay, a bias-controlled multiplex PCR. As for the authors' bioinformatics: The number of nucleated cells in each sample was estimated by amplification of reference gene primers within the assay. Sequence reads were collapsed and filtered to measure the absolute abundance of every unique TCRbeta CDR3 rearrangement. For each sample, productive Simpson clonality was calculated as the square root of Simpson's diversity index over productive rearrangements. TCRdb mirrors the immuneACCESS table, restricted to in-frame sequences. Some clones are absent from its copies; in checked studies, under half trace to an unresolved V gene, and the reason for the others is unknown. V and J calls and clone size are copied from that table; D and trimming were computed from the DNA. For this sample there are fewer than 70,000 clones; 80% to 85% appear just once. Jointly, the top ten make up 8% to 10% of the sample.

Study-wide findings and limitations: The quantity of clinical and demographic metadata differed by source and by participant and was supplied without curation.

The collaborating institutions used their own protocols to collect whole blood in K2EDTA tubes. Collaborator samples were shipped for TCRbeta analysis as frozen whole blood, isolated PBMCs, or DNA extracted from either sample type. The V end gives up 5 bases and the J end 1 base, leaving 13 bases in the junction not matched to a gene. The CDR3 sequence holds 17 residues, the cysteine and phenylalanine included. Of the read, only the CDR3 DNA is kept; its 51 bases are in frame from base 1. In the germline V gene, CDR1 corresponds to SNHLY and CDR2 to FYNNEI. The receptor comes from a woman aged 80 or older with acute or convalescent COVID-19. The receptor chain draws on TRBV2 and TRBJ1-1, and 7 junction bases match TRBD1. The sequencing sample was made of peripheral blood. The DNA sequence is as follows: TGTGCCAGCAGTCCAGGGGGTAGTGGTGGTAAGAACACTGAAGCTTTCTTT. Its translation reads: CASSPGGSGGKNTEAFF.